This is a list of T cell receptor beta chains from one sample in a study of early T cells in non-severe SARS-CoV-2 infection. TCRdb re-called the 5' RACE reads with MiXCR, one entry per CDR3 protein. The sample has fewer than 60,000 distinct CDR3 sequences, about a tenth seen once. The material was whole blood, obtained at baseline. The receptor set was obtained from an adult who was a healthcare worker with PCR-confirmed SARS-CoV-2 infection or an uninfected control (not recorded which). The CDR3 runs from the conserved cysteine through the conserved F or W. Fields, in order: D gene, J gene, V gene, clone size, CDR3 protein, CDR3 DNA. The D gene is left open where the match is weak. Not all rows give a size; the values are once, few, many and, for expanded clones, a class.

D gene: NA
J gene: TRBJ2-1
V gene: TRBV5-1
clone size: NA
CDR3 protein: CASSLDGGNYNEQLF
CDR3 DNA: TGCGCCAGCAGCTTGGACGGCGGGAATTACAATGAGCAGCTCTTC

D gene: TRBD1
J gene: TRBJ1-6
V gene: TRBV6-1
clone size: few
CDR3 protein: CASSEVGGAYSPLHF
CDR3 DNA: TGTGCCAGCAGTGAAGTAGGGGGCGCGTATTCACCCCTCCACTTT

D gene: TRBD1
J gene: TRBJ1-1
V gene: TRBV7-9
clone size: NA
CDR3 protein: CASSPWTGGITEAFF
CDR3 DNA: TGTGCCAGCAGCCCCTGGACAGGGGGGATCACTGAAGCTTTCTTT

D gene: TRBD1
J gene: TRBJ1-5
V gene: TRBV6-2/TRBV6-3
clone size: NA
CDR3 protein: CASSWTGQNQPQHF
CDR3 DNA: TGTGCCAGCAGCTGGACAGGGCAAAATCAGCCCCAGCATTTT

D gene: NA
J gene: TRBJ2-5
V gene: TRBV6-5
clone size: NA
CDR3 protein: CASSYGGSETQYF
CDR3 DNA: TGTGCCAGCAGTTACGGGGGGTCGGAGACCCAGTACTTC

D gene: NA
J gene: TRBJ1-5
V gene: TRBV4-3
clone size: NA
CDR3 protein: CASSHQQDQPQHF
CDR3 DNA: TGCGCCAGCAGCCATCAACAGGATCAGCCCCAGCATTTT

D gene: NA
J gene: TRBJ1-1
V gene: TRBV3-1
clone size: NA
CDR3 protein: CASSPTPAARNTEAFF
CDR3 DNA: TGTGCCAGCAGCCCAACCCCCGCGGCTAGAAACACTGAAGCTTTCTTT

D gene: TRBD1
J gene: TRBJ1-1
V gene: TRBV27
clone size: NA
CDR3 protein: CASSSWGQDTEAFF
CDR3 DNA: TGTGCCAGCAGCTCGTGGGGACAGGACACTGAAGCTTTCTTT

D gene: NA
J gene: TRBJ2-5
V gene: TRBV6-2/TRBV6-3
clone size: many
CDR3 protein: CASSYSISRGQETQYF
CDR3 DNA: TGTGCCAGCAGTTACTCGATTAGTCGGGGCCAAGAGACCCAGTACTTC

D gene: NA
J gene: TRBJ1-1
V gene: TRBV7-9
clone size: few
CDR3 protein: CASSSWEGKSEAFF
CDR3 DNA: TGTGCCAGCAGCTCATGGGAGGGGAAATCGGAAGCTTTCTTT

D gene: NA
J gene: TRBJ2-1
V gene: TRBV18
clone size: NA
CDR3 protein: CTTTRASTDEQFF
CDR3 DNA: TGTACGACTACGCGGGCAAGTACAGATGAGCAGTTCTTC

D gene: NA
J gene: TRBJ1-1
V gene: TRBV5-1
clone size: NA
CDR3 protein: CASSLASQRATEAFF
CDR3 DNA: TGCGCCAGCAGCTTGGCGTCCCAGAGGGCCACTGAAGCTTTCTTT

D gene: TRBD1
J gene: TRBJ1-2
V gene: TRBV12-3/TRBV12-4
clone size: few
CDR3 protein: CASNRQGALSGYTF
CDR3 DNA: TGTGCCAGCAATCGACAGGGGGCGTTAAGTGGCTACACCTTC

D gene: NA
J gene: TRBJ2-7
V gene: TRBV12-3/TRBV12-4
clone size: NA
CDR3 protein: CASSLSGLMRTYEQYF
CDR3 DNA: TGTGCCAGCAGTTTATCGGGACTTATGAGGACCTACGAGCAGTACTTC

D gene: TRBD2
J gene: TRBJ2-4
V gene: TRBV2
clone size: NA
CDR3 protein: CASSEPPGLAGGPAKNIQYF
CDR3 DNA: TGTGCCAGCAGTGAACCGCCGGGACTAGCGGGGGGGCCCGCCAAAAACATTCAGTACTTC

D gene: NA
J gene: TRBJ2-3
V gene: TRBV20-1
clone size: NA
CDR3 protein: CSASDERLADTQYF
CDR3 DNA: TGCAGTGCTAGCGACGAGCGGCTAGCAGATACGCAGTATTTT

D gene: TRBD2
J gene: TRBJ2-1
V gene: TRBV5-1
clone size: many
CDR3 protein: CASSLGGTSGSGEQFF
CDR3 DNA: TGCGCCAGCAGCTTGGGAGGGACTAGCGGGAGTGGTGAGCAGTTCTTC

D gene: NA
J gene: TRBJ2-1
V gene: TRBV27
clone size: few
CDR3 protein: CASSLERGKYNEQFF
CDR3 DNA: TGTGCCAGCAGTTTAGAACGGGGAAAATACAATGAGCAGTTCTTC

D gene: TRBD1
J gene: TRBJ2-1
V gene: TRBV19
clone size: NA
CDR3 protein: CASRQGGFRFDEQFF
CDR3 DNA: TGTGCCAGTAGACAAGGGGGCTTTCGTTTCGATGAGCAGTTCTTC

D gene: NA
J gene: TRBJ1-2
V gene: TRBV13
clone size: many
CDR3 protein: CASSSTAYGYTF
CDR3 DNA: TGTGCCAGCAGCTCGACAGCCTATGGCTACACCTTC

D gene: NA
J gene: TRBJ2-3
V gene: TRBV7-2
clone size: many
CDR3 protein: CASSPRVEGTQYF
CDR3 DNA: TGTGCCAGCAGCCCTAGGGTGGAGGGTACGCAGTATTTT

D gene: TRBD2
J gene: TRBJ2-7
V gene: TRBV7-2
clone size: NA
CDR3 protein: CASSLTLQRGDTYEQYF
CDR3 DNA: TGTGCCAGCAGCTTAACCCTTCAGCGGGGGGACACCTACGAGCAGTACTTC

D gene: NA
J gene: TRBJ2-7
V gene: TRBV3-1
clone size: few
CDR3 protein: CASSPLYGDYEQYF
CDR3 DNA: TGTGCCAGCAGCCCTCTATATGGTGATTACGAGCAGTACTTC

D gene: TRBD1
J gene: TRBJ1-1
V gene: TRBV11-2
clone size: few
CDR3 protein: CASSGQANTEAFF
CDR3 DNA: TGTGCCAGCAGCGGACAGGCGAACACTGAAGCTTTCTTT